This T cell receptor beta chain was found in a study of CD8+CD57+ T cells in acquired aplastic anemia. Germline V gene data show CDR1 as LNHDA and CDR2 as SQIVND (reference sequence). V lost 3 bases and J 3 bases, leaving 6 bases between the germline ends. CDR3 length equals 13 residues. Both TCR beta VDJ combination and CDR3 sequence profiling were carried out. Genomic DNA was the template for this profiling. MiXCR was run by TCRdb on the reads, yielding one entry per CDR3 protein. The sample has hundreds of thousands of distinct CDR3 sequences, around 33% seen once. Patients selected for sequencing had displayed CD8+CD57+ cell expansion by flow cytometry. This clonotype has at least ten counts.

The V call is TRBV19, the J call TRBJ1-5; D gene unclear. The receptor was isolated from a human donor with aplastic anemia. Sequencing was carried out using sorted CD4+, CD8+, or CD8+CD57+ T cells (not recorded which) from PBMCs. The CDR3 loop is CASSIRDNQPQHF. In DNA, the CDR3 is TGTGCCAGTAGTATCAGAGACAATCAGCCCCAGCATTTT. The full variable domain, completed using reference TRBV19 and TRBJ1-5, is DGGITQSPKYLFRKEGQNVTLSCEQNLNHDAMYWYRQDPGQGLRLIYYSQIVNDFQKGDIAEGYSVSREKKESFPLTVTSAQKNPTAFYLCASSIRDNQPQHFGDGTRLSIL.